The clone carrying this T cell receptor (beta chain) appeared many times. Its cognate antigen is unknown. The data belong to a study of CD8+CD57+ T cells in acquired aplastic anemia. Genomic DNA was employed as the template in profiling TCR beta VDJ and CDR3. A single record per CDR3 protein comes from TCRdb applying MiXCR to the reads. The sample consists of about 190,000 distinct CDR3 sequences, over 60% of them appearing once. The length of the CDR3 is 14 residues. V lost 1 base and J lost 8, with 14 bases in between. Germline-derived CDR1 and CDR2 are SEHNR and FQNEAQ (reference sequence). Whole-study results and caveats: The study found no significant CD8+ Simpson's diversity difference between patients and controls. The study identified about 30 CD8+ CDR3 sequences shared by patients and controls.

This chain links TRBV7-9 with TRBJ1-2, with D possibly being TRBD1 (5 bases). The sequence derives from a human donor with severe aplastic anemia or a healthy control (not recorded which). Sequencing used sorted CD4+, CD8+, or CD8+CD57+ T cells (not recorded which) from PBMCs. The chain's CDR3 is CASSLVGVIEGYTF. In nucleotides, the CDR3 is TGTGCCAGCAGCTTAGTAGGGGTAATTGAGGGCTACACCTTC.